The 6 T cell receptor beta chains below all came from one sample that was sequenced in a study of T cell changes during pregnancy in multiple sclerosis. The protocol was immunoSEQ multiplex PCR, while the TCRdb copy is restricted to in-frame clones and leaves out a portion. The table lists about 31,000 clones, 90% of them singletons. The starting material was CD8+ T cells from peripheral blood mononuclear cells, obtained in the second trimester of pregnancy. Source of these receptors: a female donor with multiple sclerosis, enrolled in a pregnancy study.

This chain joins TRBV13 and TRBJ2-7; possibly TRBD2 for D (6 bases). The germline V and J ends were trimmed by 3 bases and 1 base, with 10 bases remaining between them. The CDR3 loop spans 14 amino acids. From germline, CDR1 is PRHDT and CDR2 FYEKMQ (reference sequence). The CDR3 sequence is CASSLTRESYEQYF. The CDR3 DNA sequence: TGTGCCAGCAGCTTGACTAGGGAGTCCTACGAGCAGTACTTC.

This chain connects TRBV27 to TRBJ2-3; 7 bases agree with TRBD1. V was pared by 2 bases and J by 4 bases, with 12 bases of the junction left unmatched. From germline, CDR1 is MNHEY and CDR2 SMNVEV (reference sequence). The CDR3 has 17 amino acids. The CDR3, as DNA: TGTGCCAGCAGTTTACAGAGACTCTCGACAGGGTCAGATACGCAGTATTTT. It encodes CASSLQRLSTGSDTQYF.

V is TRBV28 and J is TRBJ1-2, with D maybe TRBD1 (5 bases). The CDR3 runs to 15 residues. Germline loops: CDR1 MDHEN, CDR2 SYDVKM. Trimming cost V 5 bases and J 4 bases, with 17 bases left between them. CDR3 in DNA: TGTGCCAGCAGTCCGCGGGACTTCGCGGGCTATGGCTACACCTTC. Protein product: CASSPRDFAGYGYTF.

The V and J genes are TRBV5-1 and TRBJ2-1; a weak D match, TRBD2 (5 bases). Germline lookup yields CDR1 SGHRS and CDR2 YFSETQ. CDR3 length: 15 amino acids. V was trimmed by 0 bases and J by 4 bases, leaving 11 bases between them. CDR3 nucleotide sequence: TGCGCCAGCAGCTTGGAACTAGTTATTTACAATGAGCAGTTCTTC. Its protein is CASSLELVIYNEQFF.

This sequence joins TRBV6-1 and TRBJ2-7; TRBD1 aligns across 9 bases. Germline-derived CDR1 and CDR2 are MNHNS and SASEGT. The CDR3 totals 16 residues. The J segment lost 6 bases and the V segment lost 2 bases, leaving 11 bases of the junction unmatched. The CDR3 DNA reads as TGTGCCAGCAGTGAAACTCCCGGACAGGGGCCGGTCGAGCAGTACTTC. Translating gives CASSETPGQGPVEQYF.

The chain recombines TRBV14 with TRBJ2-7; D uncertain. The germline V and J ends were trimmed by 4 bases and 1 base, with 14 bases remaining between them. The CDR3 loop spans 15 amino acids. The germline V gene has CDR1 SGHDN and CDR2 FVKESK. The CDR3 protein is CASSPIDQVSYEQYF. The CDR3 coding sequence is TGTGCCAGCAGCCCAATCGACCAGGTATCCTACGAGCAGTACTTC.